These 2 T cell receptor beta chains share one sample of origin, sequenced in a study of monozygotic twins with inflammatory bowel disease. TCRdb re-analyzed the 5' RACE reads; it lists each CDR3 protein once, without DNA. In all, the sample yields over 100,000 distinct CDR3 sequences. Sequencing was done on a sample of blood. The source of these receptors is a human donor with ulcerative colitis or Crohn's disease, or a healthy co-twin of an affected twin (not recorded which).

V and J are TRBV11-3 and TRBJ2-1; no DNA is available, so the TRBD2 call from TCRdb remains unchecked. The CDR3 contains 16 residues. The germline gives CDR1 SGHNT, CDR2 YENEEA. The chain's CDR3 is CASSPRRDLLYNEQFF.

The V call is TRBV5-1, the J call TRBJ2-3; checking the TCRdb D call of TRBD2 is not possible without DNA. The CDR3 is 16 residues long. Looked up from germline, CDR1 is SGHRS and CDR2 is YFSETQ. The CDR3 spells CASRLLTSGSTDTQYF.